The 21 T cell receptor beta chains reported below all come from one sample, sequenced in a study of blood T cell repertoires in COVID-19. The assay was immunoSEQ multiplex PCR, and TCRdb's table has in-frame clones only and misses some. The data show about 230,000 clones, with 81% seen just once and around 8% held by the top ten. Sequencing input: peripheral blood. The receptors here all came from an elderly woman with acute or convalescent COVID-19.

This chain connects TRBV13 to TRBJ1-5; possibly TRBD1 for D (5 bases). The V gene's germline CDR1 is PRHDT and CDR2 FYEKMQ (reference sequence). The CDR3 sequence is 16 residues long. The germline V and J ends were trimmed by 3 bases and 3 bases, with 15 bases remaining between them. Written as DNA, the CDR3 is TGTGCCAGCAGCTTGGGCGGTCGGGGGTCCAATCAGCCCCAGCATTTT. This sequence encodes CASSLGGRGSNQPQHF.

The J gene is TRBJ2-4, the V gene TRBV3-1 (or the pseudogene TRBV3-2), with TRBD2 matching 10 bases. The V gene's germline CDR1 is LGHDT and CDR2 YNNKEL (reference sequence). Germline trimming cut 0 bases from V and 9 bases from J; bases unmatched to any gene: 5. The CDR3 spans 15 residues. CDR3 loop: CASSQDSGGKSIQYF. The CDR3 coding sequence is TGTGCCAGCAGCCAAGATAGCGGGGGGAAGAGCATTCAGTACTTC.

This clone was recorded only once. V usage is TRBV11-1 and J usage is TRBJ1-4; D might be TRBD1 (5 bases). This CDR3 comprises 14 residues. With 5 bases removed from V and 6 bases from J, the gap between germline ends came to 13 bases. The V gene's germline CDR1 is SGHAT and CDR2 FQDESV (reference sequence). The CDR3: CASSPRRGDEKLFF. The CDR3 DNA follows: TGTGCCAGCAGCCCTCGGAGGGGCGATGAAAAACTGTTTTTT.

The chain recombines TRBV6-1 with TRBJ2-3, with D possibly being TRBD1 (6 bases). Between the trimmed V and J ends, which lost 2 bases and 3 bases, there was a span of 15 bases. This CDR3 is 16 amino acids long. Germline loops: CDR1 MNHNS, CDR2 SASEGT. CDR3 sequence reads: CASSEHRKGVTDTQYF. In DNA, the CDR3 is TGTGCCAGCAGTGAACATAGGAAGGGGGTTACAGATACGCAGTATTTT.

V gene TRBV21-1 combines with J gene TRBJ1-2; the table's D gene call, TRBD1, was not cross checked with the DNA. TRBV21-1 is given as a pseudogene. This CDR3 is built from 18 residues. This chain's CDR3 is CASSNSGTGAAGGYGYTF. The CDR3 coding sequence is TGTGCCAGCAGCAATTCTGGGACAGGGGCCGCTGGGGGCTATGGCTACACCTTC.

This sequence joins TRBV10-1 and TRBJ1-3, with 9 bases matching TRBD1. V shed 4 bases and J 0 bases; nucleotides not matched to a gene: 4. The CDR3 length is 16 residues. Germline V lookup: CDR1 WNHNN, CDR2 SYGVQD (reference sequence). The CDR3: CASSGGQGSSGNTIYF. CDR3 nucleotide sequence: TGCGCCAGCAGTGGGGGACAGGGAAGCTCTGGAAACACCATATATTTT.

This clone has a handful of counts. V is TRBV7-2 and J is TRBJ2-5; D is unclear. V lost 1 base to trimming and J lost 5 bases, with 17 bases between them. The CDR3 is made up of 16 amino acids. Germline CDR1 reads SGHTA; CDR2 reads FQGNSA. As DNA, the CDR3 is TGTGCCAGCAGCTTAGGTGTCAGGCCGGCCGATGAGACCCAGTACTTC. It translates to CASSLGVRPADETQYF.

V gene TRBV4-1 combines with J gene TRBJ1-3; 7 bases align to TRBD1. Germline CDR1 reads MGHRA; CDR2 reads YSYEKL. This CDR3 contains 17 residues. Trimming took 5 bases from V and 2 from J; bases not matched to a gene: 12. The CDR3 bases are TGCGCCAGCAGCTCTCAGGGGGGCCTGAAAGCTGGAAACACCATATATTTT. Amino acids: CASSSQGGLKAGNTIYF.

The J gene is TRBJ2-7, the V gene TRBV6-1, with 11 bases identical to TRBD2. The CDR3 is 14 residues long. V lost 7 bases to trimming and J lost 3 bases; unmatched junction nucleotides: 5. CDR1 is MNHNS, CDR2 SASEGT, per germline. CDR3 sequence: CASTSGTSGYEQYF. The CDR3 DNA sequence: TGTGCCAGCACCTCCGGGACTAGCGGCTACGAGCAGTACTTC.

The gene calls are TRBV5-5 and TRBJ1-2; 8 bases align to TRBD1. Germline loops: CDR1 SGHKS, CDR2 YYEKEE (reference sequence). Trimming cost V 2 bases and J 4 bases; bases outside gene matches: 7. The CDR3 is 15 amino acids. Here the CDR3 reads CASSFGQGEGYGYTF. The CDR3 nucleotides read TGTGCCAGCAGCTTTGGACAGGGTGAGGGCTATGGCTACACCTTC.

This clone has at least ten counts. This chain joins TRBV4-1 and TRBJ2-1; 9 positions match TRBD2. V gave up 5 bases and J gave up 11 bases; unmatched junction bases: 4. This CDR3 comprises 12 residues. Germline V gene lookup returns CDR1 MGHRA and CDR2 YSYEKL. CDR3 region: CASSDSGRQQFF. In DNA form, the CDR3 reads TGCGCCAGCAGCGATAGCGGGAGACAGCAGTTCTTC.

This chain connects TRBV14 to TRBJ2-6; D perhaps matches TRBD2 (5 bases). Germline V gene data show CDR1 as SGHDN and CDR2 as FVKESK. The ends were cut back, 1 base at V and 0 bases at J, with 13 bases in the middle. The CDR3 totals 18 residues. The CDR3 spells CASSQVARGVSGANVLTF. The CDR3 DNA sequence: TGTGCCAGCAGCCAAGTGGCCCGGGGAGTCTCTGGGGCCAACGTCCTGACTTTC.

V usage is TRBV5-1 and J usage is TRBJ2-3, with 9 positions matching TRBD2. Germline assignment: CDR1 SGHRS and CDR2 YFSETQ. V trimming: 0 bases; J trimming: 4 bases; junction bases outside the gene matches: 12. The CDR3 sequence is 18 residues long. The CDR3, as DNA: TGCGCCAGCAGCTTGGCCGTCGGGGCTAGCGGGGCCGCAGATACGCAGTATTTT. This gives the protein CASSLAVGASGAADTQYF.

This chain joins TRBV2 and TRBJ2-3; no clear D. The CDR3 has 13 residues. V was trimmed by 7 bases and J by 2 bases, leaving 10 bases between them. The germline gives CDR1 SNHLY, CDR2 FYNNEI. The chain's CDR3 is CASNGPNTDTQYF. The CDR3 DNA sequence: TGTGCCAGCAACGGTCCTAACACAGATACGCAGTATTTT.

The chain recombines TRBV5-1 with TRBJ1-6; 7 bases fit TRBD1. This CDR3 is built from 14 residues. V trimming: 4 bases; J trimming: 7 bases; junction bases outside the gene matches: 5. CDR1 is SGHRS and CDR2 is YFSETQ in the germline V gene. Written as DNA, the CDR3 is TGCGCCAGCAGCACCGGGACAGCCAATTCACCCCTCCACTTT. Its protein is CASSTGTANSPLHF.

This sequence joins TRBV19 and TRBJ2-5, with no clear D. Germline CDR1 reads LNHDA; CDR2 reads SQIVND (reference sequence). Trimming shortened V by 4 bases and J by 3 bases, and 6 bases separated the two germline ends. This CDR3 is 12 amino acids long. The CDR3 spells CASSTSKETQYF. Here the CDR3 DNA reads TGTGCCAGTAGTACGAGCAAAGAGACCCAGTACTTC. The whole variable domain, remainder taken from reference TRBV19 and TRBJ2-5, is DGGITQSPKYLFRKEGQNVTLSCEQNLNHDAMYWYRQDPGQGLRLIYYSQIVNDFQKGDIAEGYSVSREKKESFPLTVTSAQKNPTAFYLCASSTSKETQYFGPGTRLLVL.

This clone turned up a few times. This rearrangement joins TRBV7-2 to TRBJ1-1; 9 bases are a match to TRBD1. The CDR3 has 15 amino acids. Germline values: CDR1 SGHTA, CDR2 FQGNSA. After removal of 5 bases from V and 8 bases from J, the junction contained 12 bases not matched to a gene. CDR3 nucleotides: TGTGCCAGCAGCCCGACTGGGACAGGGCATTCCGAAGCTTTCTTT. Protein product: CASSPTGTGHSEAFF.

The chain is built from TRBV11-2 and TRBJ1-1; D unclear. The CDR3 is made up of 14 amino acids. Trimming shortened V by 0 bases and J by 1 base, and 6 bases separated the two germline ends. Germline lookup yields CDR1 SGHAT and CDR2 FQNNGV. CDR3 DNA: TGTGCCAGCAGCTTAGATTGGGCGAACACTGAAGCTTTCTTT. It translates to CASSLDWANTEAFF.

In DNA, the CDR3 is TGTGCCAGCAGCCACAGGGGGCGGCGAGGCTACACCTTC. This translates into CASSHRGRRGYTF. The rearrangement uses TRBV7-9 and TRBJ1-2, with 9 bases lining up with TRBD1. The V gene's germline CDR1 is SEHNR and CDR2 FQNEAQ (reference sequence). The V segment lost 5 bases and the J segment 8 bases; nucleotides outside the gene matches: 6. This CDR3 comprises 13 residues. The entire variable domain, with the rest obtained from reference TRBV7-9 and TRBJ1-2, is as follows: DTGVSQNPRHKITKRGQNVTFRCDPISEHNRLYWYRQTLGQGPEFLTYFQNEAQLEKSRLLSDRFSAERPKGSFSTLEIQRTEQGDSAMYLCASSHRGRRGYTFGSGTRLTVV.

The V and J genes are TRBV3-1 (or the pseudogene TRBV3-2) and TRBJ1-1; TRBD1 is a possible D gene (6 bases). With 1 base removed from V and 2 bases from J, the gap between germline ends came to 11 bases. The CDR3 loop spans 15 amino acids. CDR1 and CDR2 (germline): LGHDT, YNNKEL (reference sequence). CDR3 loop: CASSQAGTPNTEAFF. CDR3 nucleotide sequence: TGTGCCAGCAGCCAAGCCGGGACACCTAACACTGAAGCTTTCTTT.

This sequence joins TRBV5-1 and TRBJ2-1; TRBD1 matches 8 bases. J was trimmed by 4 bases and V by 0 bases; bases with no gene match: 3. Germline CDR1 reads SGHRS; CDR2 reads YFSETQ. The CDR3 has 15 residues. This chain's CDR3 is CASSLEQGAYNEQFF. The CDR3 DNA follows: TGCGCCAGCAGCTTGGAGCAGGGGGCTTACAATGAGCAGTTCTTC. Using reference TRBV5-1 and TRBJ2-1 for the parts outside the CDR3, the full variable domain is KAGVTQTPRYLIKTRGQQVTLSCSPISGHRSVSWYQQTPGQGLQFLFEYFSETQRNKGNFPGRFSGRQFSNSRSEMNVSTLELGDSALYLCASSLEQGAYNEQFFGPGTRLTVL.